The 9 T cell receptor beta chains given below trace back to one sample, sequenced in a study of regulatory T cells in long-lasting Graves disease. Arm-PCR of CDR3 regions with iRepertoire HTBI primers generated TCR beta libraries. TCRdb re-called the multiplex PCR reads with MiXCR, one entry per CDR3 protein. The sample lists 620,000 or so distinct CDR3 sequences, approximately 15% occurring once. Time point of the sample: newly diagnosed GD, antithyroid drugs for less than 3 months. After RNA was extracted from PBMCs, the TCR library was made from it. Separately, the same data were catalogued under a study of T cells in Graves' hyperthyroidism and ophthalmopathy.

This sample comprised peripheral blood mononuclear cells (PBMCs), obtained at new diagnosis, from a patient treated with antithyroid drugs. These receptors originate from a woman in her thirties with Graves disease.

This clonotype was seen at least ten times. The chain is built from TRBV6-5 and TRBJ1-4; TRBD1 matches 9 bases. Trimming at V came to 4 bases and at J to 11 bases, leaving 5 bases not matched to a gene. The CDR3 runs to 13 residues. The germline gives CDR1 MNHEY, CDR2 SVGAGI. The CDR3 bases are TGTGCCAGCAGTTCCCCCGGGACAGGGAAACTGTTTTTT. Its translation: CASSSPGTGKLFF.

The rearrangement uses TRBV20-1 and TRBJ2-2; no definite D call. Germline CDR1 DFQATT, CDR2 SNEGSKA (reference sequence). The CDR3 is made up of 12 amino acids. V dropped 4 bases and J dropped 7 bases, with 10 bases sitting between them. CDR3 bases: TGCAGTGCTACCGGACGAATCGGGGAGCTGTTTTTT. It translates to CSATGRIGELFF.

This clonotype was counted many times. The chain links TRBV24-1 to TRBJ2-5; D not resolved. Trimming took off 4 bases at V and 5 bases at J, with 10 bases between the two ends. The CDR3 loop spans 13 amino acids. Germline-derived CDR1 and CDR2 are KGHDR and SFDVKD. CDR3 region: CATSEPHGETQYF. The CDR3 coding sequence is TGTGCCACCAGTGAGCCTCATGGGGAGACCCAGTACTTC.

The chain employs TRBV19 and TRBJ2-5, with D possibly matching TRBD1 (6 bases). Germline CDR1 reads LNHDA; CDR2 reads SQIVND (reference sequence). The CDR3 extends over 14 amino acids. V was cut by 4 bases and J by 5 bases, with 14 bases left in between. The CDR3 region has the DNA TGTGCCAGTAGTAGGATGGCAGGGGTGGAGACCCAGTACTTC. This encodes CASSRMAGVETQYF.

CDR3 residues: CASSAGLAGIQETQYF. The CDR3 DNA reads as TGTGCCAGCAGTGCAGGACTAGCGGGGATCCAAGAGACCCAGTACTTC. V and J are TRBV6-2 or TRBV6-3 and TRBJ2-5, with 12 nucleotides matching TRBD2. CDR3 length: 16 amino acids. Trimming cost V 5 bases and J 1 base; bases outside gene matches: 5. Per germline, CDR1 MNHEY and CDR2 SVGEGT.

Points on this clonotype: A junction boundary mismatches the germline segment, possibly from a read error. The gene calls are TRBV7-7 and TRBJ1-4; TRBD1 might be the D (5 bases). This CDR3 spans 15 amino acids. CDR1 and CDR2 from the germline V gene are SSHAT and FNYEAQ (reference sequence). CDR3 coding DNA: TGTGCTAGCAGCCCCCAGTACGGGGCAAATGAAAAACTGTTTTTT. This encodes CASSPQYGANEKLFF. The entire variable domain, with the rest obtained from reference TRBV7-7 and TRBJ1-4, is as follows: GAGVSQSPRYKVTKRGQDVTLRCDPISSHATLYWYQQALGQGPEFLTYFNYEAQPDKSGLPSDRFSAERPEGSISTLTIQRTEQRDSAMYRCASSPQYGANEKLFFGSGTQLSVL.

This clonotype was detected only a few times. A read error is likely here: a far larger clone is one base away. The chain links TRBV28 to TRBJ2-4; D may correspond to TRBD1 or TRBD2 (6 bases each). Per germline, CDR1 MDHEN and CDR2 SYDVKM. V lost 10 bases and J lost 13, with 29 bases in between. CDR3 length: 15 amino acids. CDR3 sequence reads: CATHGGGGSYNEQYF. The CDR3 DNA sequence: TGTGCCACCCACGGGGGCGGAGGGTCCTACAATGAGCAGTACTTC.

This chain links TRBV2 with TRBJ2-7; 7 bases line up with TRBD1. This CDR3 is 13 amino acids long. The germline V gene encodes CDR1 SNHLY and CDR2 FYNNEI. The V gene end was trimmed by 7 bases and the J gene end by 2 bases; junction bases not matched to a gene: 5. DNA for the CDR3: TGTGCCAGCATCGACAGGGCAACCTACGAGCAGTACTTC. It specifies CASIDRATYEQYF.

This clonotype was found many times. J is TRBJ2-1 and V is TRBV6-1; D possibly corresponds to TRBD1 (5 bases). Between the trimmed V and J ends, which lost 2 bases and 12 bases, there was a span of 14 bases. CDR1 and CDR2 (germline): MNHNS, SASEGT. The CDR3 is 13 amino acids. CDR3 in amino acids: CASSETQGLVQFF. CDR3 bases: TGTGCCAGCAGTGAAACCCAGGGTTTAGTGCAGTTCTTC.